These 24 T cell receptor beta chains came from one sample sequenced in a study of human T cells and chemical hapten exposure. TCRdb itself ran the RACE reads through MiXCR, one entry per CDR3 protein. The table lists tens of thousands of distinct CDR3 sequences, approximately 10% of them singletons. The time point here: pre-sensitization, week 0. Treatment indicated: therapeutic diphenylcyclopropenone sensitization with weekly scalp DPC. Sequencing used whole blood, obtained in connection with sensitization to the hapten diphenylcyclopropenone (DPC). The receptors shown here come from a man aged 35 to 55 with alopecia areata. Some clones in this sample may be carry-over from other donors' samples.

The CDR3 sequence is CASSPRDRDSPLHF. The CDR3 coding sequence is TGTGCCAGCAGCCCGCGGGACAGGGATTCACCCCTCCACTTT. The chain carries TRBV14 and TRBJ1-6, with TRBD1 matching 9 bases. CDR3 size: 14 residues. The V gene's germline CDR1 is SGHDN and CDR2 FVKESK. Trimming removed 4 bases from V and 8 bases from J; junction bases left unmatched: 3.

Here the CDR3 reads CASSGAGGSYEQYF. In DNA form, the CDR3 reads TGTGCCAGTTCGGGAGCAGGGGGGTCCTACGAGCAGTACTTC. The chain recombines TRBV19 with TRBJ2-7; TRBD1 is a possible D gene (7 bases). The V gene's germline CDR1 is LNHDA and CDR2 SQIVND (reference sequence). This CDR3 spans 14 amino acids. Trimming left V 8 bases short and J 1 base short, with 15 bases between.

This clonotype was detected a few times. The CDR3 reads CASRLDDTDNEKLFF. The CDR3 nucleotides read TGTGCCAGCAGATTAGACGATACCGATAATGAAAAACTGTTTTTT. The chain is built from TRBV28 and TRBJ1-4; D is unclear. The ends were cut back, 6 bases at V and 4 bases at J, with 15 bases in the middle. Germline lookup yields CDR1 MDHEN and CDR2 SYDVKM. The CDR3 is made up of 15 amino acids.

In this sample, this clonotype turned up many times. The V gene is TRBV7-3, the J gene TRBJ2-6, with D possibly matching TRBD1 (6 bases). V gave up 5 bases and J gave up 4 bases, with 15 bases separating them. The CDR3 has 16 amino acids. CDR1 is SGHTA, CDR2 FQGTGA, per germline. The CDR3 DNA reads as TGTGCCAGCAGCGCAGGGGCAGGGCCCGGGGCCAACGTCCTGACTTTC. Protein product: CASSAGAGPGANVLTF.

V is TRBV27 and J is TRBJ2-1; the D is unclear. The CDR3 is 12 residues long. The germline gives CDR1 MNHEY, CDR2 SMNVEV (reference sequence). The V end lost 3 bases, the J end lost 6 bases, and 6 bases lay between the germline ends. CDR3 in DNA: TGTGCCAGCAGTTTTCACGGCAATGAGCAGTTCTTC. The encoded protein is CASSFHGNEQFF.

The rearrangement uses TRBV7-9 and TRBJ2-5; 8 bases are shared with TRBD1. CDR1 is SEHNR, CDR2 FQNEAQ, per germline (reference sequence). The CDR3 has 15 amino acids. V dropped 3 bases and J dropped 4; count of bases not matched to a gene: 7. CDR3: CASSFRDRGGETQYF. In DNA form, the CDR3 reads TGTGCCAGCAGCTTCCGAGACAGGGGAGGAGAGACCCAGTACTTC.

As concerns this clonotype: As the CDR3 is not closed by the conserved phenylalanine or tryptophan, this likely results from a read error. V is TRBV5-6 and J is TRBJ2-7; TRBD2 matches 7 bases. CDR1 is SGHDT and CDR2 is YYEEEE in the germline V gene. The CDR3 totals 13 residues. Trimming at V came to 3 bases and at J to 2 bases, leaving 2 bases not matched to a gene. The CDR3 region is CASSSRGAYEQYY. The DNA for the CDR3 is TGTGCCAGCAGCTCCCGGGGGGCCTACGAGCAGTACTAC.

This clonotype occurred a few times. V is TRBV19 and J is TRBJ2-3, with TRBD1 as a possible D gene (5 bases). Germline V lookup: CDR1 LNHDA, CDR2 SQIVND (reference sequence). Trimming removed 4 bases from V and 2 bases from J, with 7 bases in between. The CDR3 sequence is 13 residues long. The CDR3: CASSTGHTDTQYF. Here the CDR3 DNA reads TGTGCCAGTAGTACAGGGCACACAGATACGCAGTATTTT.

This clonotype is a singleton in its sample. The chain is built from TRBV7-2 and TRBJ2-1; 8 nucleotides line up with TRBD2. J was trimmed by 4 bases and V by 3 bases; bases with no gene match: 2. The CDR3 covers 14 residues. Germline CDR1 is SGHTA and CDR2 is FQGNSA. Here the CDR3 DNA reads TGTGCCAGCAGCTTTGGCGGGGGGTACAATGAGCAGTTCTTC. Its protein product is CASSFGGGYNEQFF.

In its sample, this clonotype was seen many times. J is TRBJ2-6 and V is TRBV28; unclear D gene. V lost 6 bases, J lost 3 bases, and 15 bases lay in between. CDR3 length equals 16 residues. Germline-derived CDR1 and CDR2 are MDHEN and SYDVKM. As DNA, the CDR3 is TGTGCCAGCAGCGGACCGCCTTTTTTTGGGGCCAACGTCCTGACTTTC. It yields the protein CASSGPPFFGANVLTF. Based on the CDR3 plus reference TRBV28 and TRBJ2-6, the full variable domain is DVKVTQSSRYLVKRTGEKVFLECVQDMDHENMFWYRQDPGLGLRLIYFSYDVKMKEKGDIPEGYSVSREKKERFSLILESASTNQTSMYLCASSGPPFFGANVLTFGAGSRLTVL.

This clonotype has just a few counts. The chain carries TRBV5-1 and TRBJ1-1, with D perhaps TRBD1 (6 bases). Germline-derived CDR1 and CDR2 are SGHRS and YFSETQ. Trimming shortened V by 5 bases and J by 4 bases, and 15 bases separated the two germline ends. The CDR3 is 14 residues long. This chain's CDR3 is CASRNSVGGTEAFF. In DNA, the CDR3 is TGCGCCAGCAGGAACTCAGTAGGGGGCACTGAAGCTTTCTTT.

CDR3 in DNA: TGTGCCAGCGGGGGGTATAGCACAGATACGCAGTATTTT. Amino acid sequence: CASGGYSTDTQYF. V usage is TRBV2 and J usage is TRBJ2-3; tentative D call: TRBD2 (6 bases). In germline, CDR1 is SNHLY, CDR2 FYNNEI. V was cut by 8 bases and J by 0 bases, with 9 bases left in between. The CDR3 spans 13 residues.

This clonotype was observed many times. V is TRBV10-3 and J is TRBJ1-2; TRBD1 matches at 10 bases. The germline CDR1 and CDR2 sequences are ENHRY and SYGVKD. V lost 5 bases, J lost 2 bases, and 2 bases stayed unmatched. The CDR3 length is 14 residues. The chain's CDR3 is CAISRDRGNYGYTF. The CDR3 DNA sequence: TGTGCCATCAGTCGGGACAGGGGCAACTATGGCTACACCTTC.

This clonotype was seen at least ten times. The genes are TRBV5-5 and TRBJ2-3; 9 positions agree with TRBD1. The CDR3 length is 18 residues. The germline CDR1 and CDR2 sequences are SGHKS and YYEKEE (reference sequence). The V segment lost 4 bases and the J segment 1 base; nucleotides outside the gene matches: 13. The DNA of the CDR3 is TGTGCCAGCAGCCTCCGGGACAGGGAAATGTCTGGCACAGATACGCAGTATTTT. Translation gives CASSLRDREMSGTDTQYF. Supplemented by reference TRBV5-5 and TRBJ2-3, the full variable domain reads DAGVTQSPTHLIKTRGQQVTLRCSPISGHKSVSWYQQVLGQGPQFIFQYYEKEERGRGNFPDRFSARQFPNYSSELNVNALLLGDSALYLCASSLRDREMSGTDTQYFGPGTRLTVL.

The chain is built from TRBV5-5 and TRBJ2-3; D is unclear. Germline assignment: CDR1 SGHKS and CDR2 YYEKEE (reference sequence). The germline V and J ends were trimmed by 0 bases and 2 bases, with 13 bases remaining between them. The CDR3 spans 16 residues. The CDR3 sequence is CASSLASMKHTDTQYF. CDR3 DNA: TGTGCCAGCAGCTTGGCCTCTATGAAGCACACAGATACGCAGTATTTT. Full variable domain (missing parts from reference TRBV5-5 and TRBJ2-3): DAGVTQSPTHLIKTRGQQVTLRCSPISGHKSVSWYQQVLGQGPQFIFQYYEKEERGRGNFPDRFSARQFPNYSSELNVNALLLGDSALYLCASSLASMKHTDTQYFGPGTRLTVL.

This clonotype occurred a few times. The chain has TRBV6-5 and TRBJ2-7; 9 nucleotides line up with TRBD1. CDR1 is MNHEY, CDR2 SVGAGI, per germline. Trimming at V came to 6 bases and at J to 2 bases, leaving 5 bases not matched to a gene. This CDR3 region has 14 residues. The CDR3 coding sequence is TGTGCCAGCAGCCAGGACAGGGGACCCTACGAGCAGTACTTC. Translated: CASSQDRGPYEQYF.

This clonotype has just a few counts. V is TRBV6-2 or TRBV6-3 and J is TRBJ2-7, with a tentative D call TRBD2 (5 bases). Germline V gene lookup returns CDR1 MNHEY and CDR2 SVGEGT. The V and J ends lost 6 bases and 5 bases respectively, with 11 bases between them. The CDR3 consists of 12 residues. CDR3 bases: TGTGCCAGCAGCGTTGGACTCCACGAGCAGTACTTC. Translation gives CASSVGLHEQYF.

This clonotype occurred many times. CDR3 in amino acids: CASSASSVSQQFF. DNA of the CDR3: TGTGCCAGCAGCGCTAGTTCGGTTAGCCAGCAGTTCTTC. J is TRBJ2-1 and V is TRBV9; unclear D gene. CDR1 is SGDLS and CDR2 is YYNGEE in the germline V gene. The CDR3 loop spans 13 amino acids. V lost 3 bases and J 11 bases, leaving 15 bases between the germline ends.

The table lists this clonotype with a few counts. This chain links TRBV7-8 with TRBJ2-7; D is uncertain. Germline CDR1 is SGHVS and CDR2 is FQNEAQ. Trimming removed 5 bases at V and 1 base at J, with 12 bases between. The CDR3 runs to 14 residues. This chain's CDR3 is CASSRGPVSYEQYF. CDR3 DNA sequence: TGTGCCAGCAGCCGCGGACCCGTGTCCTACGAGCAGTACTTC.

The chain links TRBV6-1 to TRBJ2-7; D is perhaps TRBD1 (6 bases). Germline V gene data show CDR1 as MNHNS and CDR2 as SASEGT. V lost 3 bases to trimming and J lost 4 bases, with 16 bases between them. The length of the CDR3 is 15 residues. CDR3 protein: CASSDPGTPPYEQYF. DNA for the CDR3: TGTGCCAGCAGTGACCCCGGGACACCTCCTTACGAGCAGTACTTC.

This clonotype was observed a few times. The chain employs TRBV15 and TRBJ2-1; D not certain. Germline CDR1 and CDR2: LNHNV and YYDKDF (reference sequence). V was cut by 1 base and J by 0 bases, with 7 bases left in between. The CDR3 runs to 15 residues. CDR3 in DNA: TGTGCCACCAGCAGAGGAGGTAGCTCCTACAATGAGCAGTTCTTC. Protein: CATSRGGSSYNEQFF.

The chain links TRBV29-1 to TRBJ2-7; tentative D call: TRBD1 (6 bases). Trimming cost V 7 bases and J 2 bases, with 12 bases left between them. Germline V CDR1 and CDR2: SQVTM, ANQGSEA. CDR3 length: 12 residues. The CDR3 loop is CSGQTGPYEQYF. In nucleotides, the CDR3 is TGCAGCGGGCAAACAGGGCCCTACGAGCAGTACTTC.

J is TRBJ2-7 and V is TRBV7-6; D is perhaps TRBD2 (6 bases). The CDR3 is 15 residues long. V gave up 1 base and J gave up 3 bases, with 13 bases separating them. The germline V gene has CDR1 SGHVS and CDR2 FNYEAQ. The CDR3 coding sequence is TGTGCCAGCAGCTTAGGGCGGGATAGTAGCTACGAGCAGTACTTC. It codes for CASSLGRDSSYEQYF.

The chain recombines TRBV7-9 with TRBJ2-1, with TRBD2 matching 8 bases. The V gene end was trimmed by 0 bases and the J gene end by 8 bases; junction bases not matched to a gene: 9. CDR1 and CDR2 from the germline V gene are SEHNR and FQNEAQ (reference sequence). This CDR3 has 16 amino acids. The CDR3 spells CASSLAGGLAGYEQFF. CDR3 DNA: TGTGCCAGCAGCTTAGCCGGGGGTCTAGCGGGTTATGAGCAGTTCTTC. Combining the CDR3 with reference TRBV7-9 and TRBJ2-1 gives the whole variable domain DTGVSQNPRHKITKRGQNVTFRCDPISEHNRLYWYRQTLGQGPEFLTYFQNEAQLEKSRLLSDRFSAERPKGSFSTLEIQRTEQGDSAMYLCASSLAGGLAGYEQFFGPGTRLTVL.